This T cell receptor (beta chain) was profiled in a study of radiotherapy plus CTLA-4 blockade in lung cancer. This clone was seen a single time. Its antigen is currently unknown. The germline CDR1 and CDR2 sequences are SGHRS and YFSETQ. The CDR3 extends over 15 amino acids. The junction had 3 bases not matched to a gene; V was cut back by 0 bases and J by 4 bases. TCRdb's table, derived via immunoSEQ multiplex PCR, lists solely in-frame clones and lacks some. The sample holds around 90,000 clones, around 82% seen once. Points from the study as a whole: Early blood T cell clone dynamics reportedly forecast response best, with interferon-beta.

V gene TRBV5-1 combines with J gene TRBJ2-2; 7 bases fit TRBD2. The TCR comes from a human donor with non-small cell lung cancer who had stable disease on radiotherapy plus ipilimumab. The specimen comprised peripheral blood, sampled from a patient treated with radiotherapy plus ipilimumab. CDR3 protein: CASSLDRGVTGELFF. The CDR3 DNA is TGCGCCAGCAGCTTGGATCGGGGGGTCACCGGGGAGCTGTTTTTT.